This TCR beta chain appears in the sequencing data of a study of blood T cell repertoires in COVID-19. The overall study: In each case, the material was cDNA or gDNA derived from T cells, B-cell-depleted T cells, or PBMCs.

The repertoire was sequenced with immunoSEQ multiplex PCR; TCRdb's copy has only in-frame clones and lacks some. The table includes about 310,000 clones, 75% to 90% detected once. The CDR3 contains 15 residues. Trimming at V came to 3 bases and at J to 2 bases, leaving 3 bases not matched to a gene. Germline V gene sequence: CDR1 ENHRY, CDR2 SYGVKD. The sequenced sample consisted of PBMCs or T cells enriched from blood (not recorded which). The sequence came from a woman in her forties who had recovered from COVID-19. This sequence joins TRBV10-3 and TRBJ2-3, with TRBD1 matching 9 bases. CDR3 in DNA: TGTGCCATCAGTGATTGGGACAGGGTCACAGATACGCAGTATTTT. Translated: CAISDWDRVTDTQYF.